The 24 T cell receptor beta chains given below trace back to one sample, sequenced in a study of blood T cell repertoires in COVID-19. Libraries were prepared by immunoSEQ multiplex PCR; TCRdb keeps only in-frame clonotypes and omits some of them. This table holds about 160,000 clones, about 81% found once. Sequenced: peripheral blood. All receptors derive from a man between 60 and 75 years old with active or convalescent COVID-19.

Here the CDR3 DNA reads TGTGCCAGCCGCGGACAGGGGGAGAATTCACCCCTCCACTTT. As protein: CASRGQGENSPLHF. The chain recombines TRBV28 with TRBJ1-6, with 10 bases that match TRBD1. The CDR3 extends over 14 amino acids. Losses at the gene ends were 8 bases for V and 7 bases for J; bases not matched to a gene: 5. The germline V gene encodes CDR1 MDHEN and CDR2 SYDVKM.

The chain couples TRBV29-1 to TRBJ2-3, with 7 bases aligning to TRBD2. In germline, CDR1 is SQVTM, CDR2 ANQGSEA. The CDR3 covers 15 residues. V shed 7 bases and J 1 base; nucleotides not matched to a gene: 11. CDR3: CSAGRREVGTDTQYF. The CDR3 nucleotides are TGCAGCGCTGGAAGACGGGAGGTGGGCACAGATACGCAGTATTTT.

The chain has TRBV19 and TRBJ1-2, with TRBD1 as a possible D gene (5 bases). Between the trimmed V and J ends, which lost 5 bases and 6 bases, there was a span of 10 bases. The CDR3 has 12 residues. CDR1 and CDR2 from the germline V gene are LNHDA and SQIVND (reference sequence). CDR3 protein: CASSEPGNGYTF. The CDR3 nucleotides are TGTGCCAGTAGTGAGCCAGGGAATGGCTACACCTTC.

V is TRBV6-5 and J is TRBJ1-4, with TRBD1 as a possible D gene (5 bases). CDR1 and CDR2 (germline): MNHEY, SVGAGI. The germline V and J ends were trimmed by 7 bases and 3 bases, with 12 bases remaining between them. The CDR3 is made up of 14 amino acids. CDR3 sequence: CASNQGGANEKLFF. In DNA form, the CDR3 reads TGTGCCAGCAACCAGGGAGGGGCTAATGAAAAACTGTTTTTT.

This chain uses TRBV18 with TRBJ1-5; no firm D call. The CDR3 totals 13 residues. Germline CDR1 and CDR2: KGHSH and LQKENI. V was pared by 3 bases and J by 6 bases, with 9 bases between. The CDR3 sequence is CASSPDVSQPQHF. In DNA form, the CDR3 reads TGTGCCAGCTCACCCGATGTGAGTCAGCCCCAGCATTTT.

The V and J genes are TRBV7-2 and TRBJ1-2; D perhaps matches TRBD1 (6 bases). CDR1 is SGHTA and CDR2 is FQGNSA in the germline V gene. V was trimmed by 4 bases and J by 5 bases, leaving 20 bases between them. This CDR3 is built from 16 residues. CDR3 amino acids: CASSSPGGGGKYGYTF. The CDR3 DNA follows: TGTGCCAGCAGCTCCCCCGGGGGAGGGGGGAAGTATGGCTACACCTTC. Filled out from reference TRBV7-2 and TRBJ1-2, the complete variable domain reads GAGVSQSPSNKVTEKGKDVELRCDPISGHTALYWYRQSLGQGLEFLIYFQGNSAPDKSGLPSDRFSAERTGGSVSTLTIQRTQQEDSAVYLCASSSPGGGGKYGYTFGSGTRLTVV.

This clone has more than one count but fewer than ten. The chain combines TRBV18 with TRBJ1-1; D unclear. The CDR3 is made up of 14 amino acids. The germline V gene has CDR1 KGHSH and CDR2 LQKENI. Trimming removed 6 bases from V and 1 base from J, with 12 bases in between. The CDR3 region is CASSQYRGNTEAFF. The CDR3 DNA sequence: TGTGCCAGCTCTCAATACCGGGGGAACACTGAAGCTTTCTTT.

The chain employs TRBV19 and TRBJ1-2; 7 bases match TRBD1. CDR1 LNHDA and CDR2 SQIVND come from the germline V gene (reference sequence). The V gene end was trimmed by 4 bases and the J gene end by 1 base; junction bases not matched to a gene: 3. The CDR3 has 14 amino acids. The CDR3 reads CASSTGTVNYGYTF. CDR3 bases: TGTGCCAGTAGTACCGGGACAGTTAACTATGGCTACACCTTC.

This clone showed up just a few times. The rearrangement joins TRBV2 to TRBJ2-7; a possible D gene is TRBD2 (5 bases). Germline values: CDR1 SNHLY, CDR2 FYNNEI. Trimming left V 7 bases short and J 0 bases short, with 13 bases between. The CDR3 is made up of 14 amino acids. In nucleotides, the CDR3 is TGTGCCAGCAAAAGGAGAGGGAACTCCTACGAGCAGTACTTC. It is translated as CASKRRGNSYEQYF.

The chain joins TRBV5-1 to TRBJ2-3, with 7 bases matching TRBD2. The germline gives CDR1 SGHRS, CDR2 YFSETQ. The CDR3 runs to 14 residues. V gave up 5 bases and J gave up 3 bases; unmatched junction bases: 6. CDR3 nucleotide sequence: TGCGCCAGCAGGGCCGCGGGAGTTACAGATACGCAGTATTTT. This encodes CASRAAGVTDTQYF.

V and J are TRBV29-1 and TRBJ1-1; D call uncertain. V lost 7 bases and J lost 8, with 11 bases in between. The CDR3 is 10 amino acids. Germline CDR1 is SQVTM and CDR2 is ANQGSEA. CDR3 sequence (DNA): TGCAGCGCTCAGTCCACAGAAGCTTTCTTT. Its protein product is CSAQSTEAFF.

This clone was counted a few times. The chain joins TRBV5-1 to TRBJ1-6, with 7 positions matching TRBD1. Germline-derived CDR1 and CDR2 are SGHRS and YFSETQ. The V gene end was trimmed by 2 bases and the J gene end by 9 bases; junction bases not matched to a gene: 11. The length of the CDR3 is 16 residues. CDR3 protein: CASSFGTVLGVSPLHF. The CDR3 coding sequence is TGCGCCAGCAGCTTCGGGACAGTCCTGGGGGTTTCACCCCTCCACTTT. Supplemented by reference TRBV5-1 and TRBJ1-6, the full variable domain reads KAGVTQTPRYLIKTRGQQVTLSCSPISGHRSVSWYQQTPGQGLQFLFEYFSETQRNKGNFPGRFSGRQFSNSRSEMNVSTLELGDSALYLCASSFGTVLGVSPLHFGNGTRLTVT.

The chain carries TRBV18 and TRBJ2-2; tentatively, D is TRBD1 (6 bases). The ends were cut back, 5 bases at V and 1 base at J, with 14 bases in the middle. The CDR3 runs 16 residues. The germline V gene encodes CDR1 KGHSH and CDR2 LQKENI. CDR3 bases: TGTGCCAGCTCAGTACAGGGTCTCGGGAACACCGGGGAGCTGTTTTTT. Translation gives CASSVQGLGNTGELFF.

The chain links TRBV4-2 to TRBJ1-1; no definite D call. Germline V CDR1 and CDR2: LGHNA, YNFKEQ. This CDR3 has 15 residues. The ends were cut back, 0 bases at V and 0 bases at J, with 8 bases in the middle. The DNA of the CDR3 is TGTGCCAGCAGCCAAGAGGAGTTAATGAACACTGAAGCTTTCTTT. Protein product: CASSQEELMNTEAFF.

This chain uses TRBV7-2 with TRBJ2-2; D is ambiguous. Germline lookup yields CDR1 SGHTA and CDR2 FQGNSA. CDR3 length equals 13 residues. The V end was cut by 6 bases, the J end by 6 bases, with 11 bases between. The CDR3 is CASRRAVAGELFF. CDR3 sequence (DNA): TGTGCCAGCAGGCGCGCGGTAGCCGGGGAGCTGTTTTTT.

This clone was observed a handful of times. This chain uses TRBV28 with TRBJ1-2; D might be TRBD1 (6 bases). Germline CDR1 is MDHEN and CDR2 is SYDVKM. Trimming took off 7 bases at V and 2 bases at J, with 23 bases between the two ends. The CDR3 extends over 17 amino acids. CDR3 protein: CASNSGGARELNYGYTF. The CDR3 region has the DNA TGTGCCAGCAATTCGGGGGGGGCGCGGGAACTGAACTATGGCTACACCTTC.

V gene TRBV6-4 combines with J gene TRBJ2-3, with D maybe TRBD2 (6 bases). V lost 6 bases and J 3 bases, leaving 13 bases between the germline ends. The CDR3 loop spans 14 amino acids. Germline V CDR1 and CDR2: MRHNA, SNTAGT. CDR3 sequence (DNA): TGTGCCAGCAGCCCGATGGGGGGTACAGATACGCAGTATTTT. It encodes CASSPMGGTDTQYF.

The V call is TRBV28, the J call TRBJ1-1; D unclear. V lost 3 bases and J lost 7, with 12 bases in between. The germline V gene encodes CDR1 MDHEN and CDR2 SYDVKM. The CDR3 covers 13 residues. CDR3 in amino acids: CASSLAGWGEAFF. In nucleotides, the CDR3 is TGTGCCAGCAGTTTGGCGGGATGGGGTGAAGCTTTCTTT. Together with reference TRBV28 and TRBJ1-1, the CDR3 gives the full variable domain: DVKVTQSSRYLVKRTGEKVFLECVQDMDHENMFWYRQDPGLGLRLIYFSYDVKMKEKGDIPEGYSVSREKKERFSLILESASTNQTSMYLCASSLAGWGEAFFGQGTRLTVV.

With regard to this clone: The identical CDR3 is also encoded by other nucleotide sequences in the sample. This CDR3 reads CASSDRGNSPLHF. The DNA of the CDR3 is TGCGCCAGCAGCGACAGGGGAAATTCACCCCTCCACTTT. This chain joins TRBV10-1 and TRBJ1-6; 8 positions agree with TRBD1. This CDR3 spans 13 amino acids. Germline V gene data show CDR1 as WNHNN and CDR2 as SYGVQD (reference sequence). V lost 6 bases and J lost 7; bases outside the gene matches: 2.

The chain joins TRBV4-2 to TRBJ2-3, with a weak D call TRBD2 (6 bases). The V gene lost 0 bases and the J gene lost 0 bases, with 10 bases spanning the gap. The CDR3 loop spans 16 amino acids. From germline, CDR1 is LGHNA and CDR2 YNFKEQ. CDR3 loop: CASSQDGSGSTDTQYF. The DNA for the CDR3 is TGTGCCAGCAGCCAAGATGGGAGCGGGAGCACAGATACGCAGTATTTT.

This clone came up a few times. The J gene is TRBJ1-2, the V gene TRBV20-1, with D unclear. V was cut by 3 bases and J by 8 bases, with 16 bases left in between. Germline values: CDR1 DFQATT, CDR2 SNEGSKA (reference sequence). The length of the CDR3 is 13 residues. The CDR3 DNA reads as TGCAGTGCTAGTGTCAGGACCGGGATGGGCTACACCTTC. Its translation: CSASVRTGMGYTF.

This clone has just a few counts. This chain links TRBV5-1 with TRBJ1-4, with 7 bases that match TRBD1. The CDR3 has 16 residues. After removal of 0 bases from V and 4 bases from J, the junction contained 6 bases not matched to a gene. In germline, CDR1 is SGHRS, CDR2 YFSETQ. The CDR3 is CASSLAGTARNEKLFF. Written as DNA, the CDR3 is TGCGCCAGCAGCTTGGCCGGGACAGCCCGTAATGAAAAACTGTTTTTT.

J is TRBJ2-7 and V is TRBV7-9; D may be TRBD1 (5 bases). Per germline, CDR1 SEHNR and CDR2 FQNEAQ (reference sequence). This CDR3 region has 14 residues. V was trimmed by 4 bases and J by 5 bases, leaving 15 bases between them. CDR3 residues: CASSSGHAGDEQYF. The CDR3 region has the DNA TGTGCCAGCAGCTCCGGACACGCAGGAGACGAGCAGTACTTC.

Concerning this clone itself: A read error may produce the germline difference seen at one junction end. The chain carries TRBV27 and TRBJ1-5, with TRBD1 as a possible D gene (5 bases). This CDR3 comprises 14 residues. The germline CDR1 and CDR2 sequences are MNHEY and SMNVEV (reference sequence). CDR3 loop: CASSLFQGNPPQHF. The CDR3 DNA sequence: TGTGCCAGCAGTTTATTCCAGGGAAATCCGCCCCAGCATTTT.